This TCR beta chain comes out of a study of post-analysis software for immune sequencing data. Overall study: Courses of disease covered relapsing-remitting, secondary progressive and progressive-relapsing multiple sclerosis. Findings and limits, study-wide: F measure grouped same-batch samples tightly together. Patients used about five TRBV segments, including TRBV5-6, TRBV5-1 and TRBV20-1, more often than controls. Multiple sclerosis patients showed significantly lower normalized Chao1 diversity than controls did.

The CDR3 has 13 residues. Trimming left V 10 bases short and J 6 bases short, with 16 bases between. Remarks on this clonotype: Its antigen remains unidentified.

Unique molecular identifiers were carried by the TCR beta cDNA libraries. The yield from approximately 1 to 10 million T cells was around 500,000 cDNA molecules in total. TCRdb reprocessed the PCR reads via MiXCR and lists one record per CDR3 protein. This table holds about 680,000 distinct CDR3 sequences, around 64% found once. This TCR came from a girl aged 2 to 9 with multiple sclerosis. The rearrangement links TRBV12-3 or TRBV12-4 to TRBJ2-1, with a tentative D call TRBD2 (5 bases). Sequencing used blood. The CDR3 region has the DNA TGTGCCACCAGGCTAGCAGGTGGCAATGAGCAGTTCTTC. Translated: CATRLAGGNEQFF.